Each of the 13 T cell receptor beta chains below was sequenced from the same sample in a study of shared clonotypes between healthy human individuals. Clones were read by immunoSEQ multiplex PCR, and TCRdb kept only the in-frame ones, dropping some. The sample yields 2.3 million or so clones, about 92% seen once. Sequencing was done on a sample of naive CD4+ T cells from PBMCs. The subset here: CD45RA+ positively selected. These receptors were obtained from a man between 18 and 35 years old in good health. Some clones in this sample may be carry-over from other donors' samples.

The genes are TRBV7-9 and TRBJ1-2; a weak D match, TRBD1 (5 bases). The germline V and J ends were trimmed by 5 bases and 4 bases, with 14 bases remaining between them. Germline V gene data show CDR1 as SEHNR and CDR2 as FQNEAQ (reference sequence). CDR3 length equals 14 residues. CDR3 protein: CASSPWAGIYGYTF. In nucleotides, the CDR3 is TGTGCCAGCAGCCCATGGGCAGGGATCTATGGCTACACCTTC.

The V call is TRBV28, the J call TRBJ2-7; the D is unclear. The ends were cut back, 2 bases at V and 3 bases at J, with 8 bases in the middle. The CDR3 is 13 amino acids. The germline gives CDR1 MDHEN, CDR2 SYDVKM. CDR3 region: CASSLIRSYEQYF. Written as DNA, the CDR3 is TGTGCCAGCAGTTTAATCAGGAGCTACGAGCAGTACTTC.

The chain joins TRBV11-2 to TRBJ2-7; TRBD1 aligns across 10 bases. Germline V CDR1 and CDR2: SGHAT, FQNNGV. This CDR3 has 15 residues. The junction had 6 bases not matched to a gene; V was cut back by 3 bases and J by 4 bases. The CDR3 loop is CASSFDRGLWYEQYF. The CDR3 DNA sequence: TGTGCCAGCAGCTTTGACAGGGGGCTATGGTACGAGCAGTACTTC.

This chain connects TRBV27 to TRBJ2-7; no firm D call. The CDR3 contains 18 residues. Germline CDR1 is MNHEY and CDR2 is SMNVEV (reference sequence). Trimming stripped 2 bases from V and 1 base from J, with 21 bases between. This CDR3 is CASSLLPPSPSHSYEQYF. CDR3 DNA sequence: TGTGCCAGCAGTTTACTTCCTCCTAGTCCGTCTCATTCCTACGAGCAGTACTTC.

A single count supports this clone. The J gene is TRBJ1-1, the V gene TRBV5-4, with 7 bases matching TRBD1. V was pared by 4 bases and J by 3 bases, with 3 bases of the junction left unmatched. The CDR3 covers 13 residues. Germline lookup yields CDR1 SGHNT and CDR2 YYREEE (reference sequence). The CDR3 DNA follows: TGTGCCAGCAGCCCCGGACAGGACACTGAAGCTTTCTTT. Protein product: CASSPGQDTEAFF.

The rearrangement joins TRBV19 to TRBJ2-2; D may match TRBD1 or TRBD2 (6 bases each). Germline V CDR1 and CDR2: LNHDA, SQIVND (reference sequence). V shed 10 bases and J shed 2 bases, with 14 bases lying between them. The CDR3 has 14 residues. The CDR3 nucleotides read TGTGCCACCCCCCGGGGGCTTAACACCGGGGAGCTGTTTTTT. Translating gives CATPRGLNTGELFF.

The V gene is TRBV4-1, the J gene TRBJ1-4; D gene ambiguous. The V end lost 3 bases, the J end lost 0 bases, and 14 bases lay between the germline ends. CDR1 MGHRA and CDR2 YSYEKL come from the germline V gene. The CDR3 is 17 amino acids. The CDR3 spells CASSHRPVPATNEKLFF. The CDR3 region has the DNA TGCGCCAGCAGCCATCGGCCAGTACCTGCAACTAATGAAAAACTGTTTTTT.

The chain is built from TRBV4-2 and TRBJ2-7; 7 bases fit TRBD2. The V gene's germline CDR1 is LGHNA and CDR2 YNFKEQ. V shed 0 bases and J 0 bases; nucleotides not matched to a gene: 2. The CDR3 contains 15 residues. This CDR3 is CASSQEGLPSYEQYF. The CDR3 region has the DNA TGTGCCAGCAGCCAAGAGGGACTACCCTCCTACGAGCAGTACTTC.

Concerning this clone itself: The same CDR3 arises from other DNA sequences in this sample as well. The chain employs TRBV5-1 and TRBJ2-2; D remains ambiguous. Trimming removed 0 bases at V and 0 bases at J, with 6 bases between. CDR3 length: 15 residues. Per the germline V gene, CDR1 is SGHRS and CDR2 is YFSETQ. The chain's CDR3 is CASSLGGTNTGELFF. The CDR3 DNA reads as TGCGCCAGCAGCTTGGGAGGCACGAACACCGGGGAGCTGTTTTTT.

This clone has only one observation. V usage is TRBV4-1 and J usage is TRBJ2-3, with 11 bases that match TRBD2. This CDR3 comprises 15 residues. Germline V gene lookup returns CDR1 MGHRA and CDR2 YSYEKL. V was clipped by 3 bases and J by 5 bases; unmatched bases: 4. CDR3 region: CASSQVAGGIDTQYF. Here the CDR3 DNA reads TGCGCCAGCAGCCAGGTAGCGGGAGGGATAGATACGCAGTATTTT.

The chain links TRBV7-9 to TRBJ2-5; TRBD2 might be the D (6 bases). Near its end, the DNA agrees better with TRBJ2-7, so the J call may be wrong. The CDR3 runs to 15 residues. Germline assignment: CDR1 SEHNR and CDR2 FQNEAQ (reference sequence). The CDR3 spells CASSLAGTLSYEQYF. In DNA form, the CDR3 reads TGTGCCAGCAGCTTGGCCGGGACTCTTTCCTACGAGCAGTACTTC.

The V call is TRBV19, the J call TRBJ1-2; 12 bases line up with TRBD1. The CDR3 runs 15 residues. Per the germline V gene, CDR1 is LNHDA and CDR2 is SQIVND (reference sequence). The ends lost 1 base at V and 6 bases at J; junction bases unmatched: 3. The CDR3 protein is CASSIAGQGAHGYTF. CDR3 nucleotide sequence: TGTGCCAGTAGTATAGCGGGACAGGGGGCTCATGGCTACACCTTC.

The rearrangement joins TRBV6-5 to TRBJ2-7; no reliable D call. The CDR3 has 14 amino acids. Germline assignment: CDR1 MNHEY and CDR2 SVGAGI. V lost 6 bases and J lost 0, with 12 bases in between. DNA for the CDR3: TGTGCCAGCAGGCCTAGATCAAGCTCCTACGAGCAGTACTTC. It is translated as CASRPRSSSYEQYF.